What follows are 11 T cell receptor beta chains derived from one specimen sequenced in a study of T cells in women clearing cervical HPV infection. Profiled with immunoSEQ multiplex PCR; TCRdb holds only in-frame clones, not every one. The repertoire table contains under 45,000 clones. Material for sequencing was blood buffy coat. These receptors all stem from a woman between 18 and 69 years old with a cervical HPV16 infection that either progressed to CIN3+ or cleared (not recorded which).

Turning to this clone: Read coverage stops 3 residues before the CDR3 terminus; the germline J gene supplies the remainder. The chain employs TRBV5-6 and TRBJ2-3, with TRBD1 matching 8 bases. The germline V gene has CDR1 SGHDT and CDR2 YYEEEE. The CDR3 runs to 15 residues. CDR3 sequence reads: CASSKTGASGETQYF. The covered CDR3 bases are TGTGCCAGCAGCAAGACAGGGGCTTCCGGGGAGACG.

About this clone itself: The CDR3 is cut off 3 residues early in the read; its end comes from the germline J gene. V and J are TRBV5-4 and TRBJ2-5, with unresolved D. V shed 7 bases and J shed 5 bases, with 18 bases lying between them. The germline CDR1 and CDR2 sequences are SGHNT and YYREEE (reference sequence). The CDR3 is 14 amino acids. This CDR3 reads CASRPEAWVETQYF. The CDR3 bases that were read are TGTGCCAGCCGACCTGAAGCGTGGGTGGAGACC.

Comments on this clone: Read coverage stops 3 residues before the CDR3 terminus; the germline J gene supplies the remainder. This sequence joins TRBV7-9 and TRBJ1-1, with D possibly TRBD1 on 6 matching bases. CDR3 length equals 14 residues. The V gene lost 1 base and the J gene lost 4 bases, with 10 bases spanning the gap. CDR1 and CDR2 (germline): SEHNR, FQNEAQ (reference sequence). The CDR3 reads CASSLDGGGTEAFF. CDR3 DNA, as far as it was read: TGTGCCAGCAGCTTAGACGGAGGGGGCACTGAA.

As concerns this clone: From the germline J gene comes the end of the CDR3, since the read stops 3 residues before it. The chain carries TRBV20-1 and TRBJ2-7, with 8 bases fitting TRBD1. Germline values: CDR1 DFQATT, CDR2 SNEGSKA (reference sequence). J was trimmed by 2 bases and V by 0 bases; bases with no gene match: 9. CDR3 length: 16 amino acids. The sequenced part of the CDR3 DNA is TGCAGTGCTAGAGATTATCGGCAGGGGGCGGCCTACGAG. Translated, it gives CSARDYRQGAAYE. The full CDR3 sequence reads CSARDYRQGAAYEQYF.

As to this clone: The CDR3 end lies 3 residues beyond the end of the read and is filled in from the germline J gene. J is TRBJ2-1 and V is TRBV6-2 or TRBV6-3; D uncertain. This CDR3 is 12 amino acids long. Germline V gene lookup returns CDR1 MNHEY and CDR2 SVGEGT. V was cut by 3 bases and J by 7 bases, with 7 bases left in between. CDR3 residues: CASSYSRNEQFF. CDR3 DNA (partial): TGTGCCAGCAGTTATTCTAGGAATGAG.

With regard to this clone: Coverage ceases 3 residues before the CDR3 finishes, and the germline J gene fills in the end. This sample includes further DNA sequences coding for the same CDR3. This sequence joins TRBV19 and TRBJ1-5; TRBD1 is a possible D gene (6 bases). Germline values: CDR1 LNHDA, CDR2 SQIVND (reference sequence). There are 14 residues in the CDR3. V lost 4 bases and J lost 4, with 11 bases in between. CDR3 DNA, as far as it was read: TGTGCCAGTAGTACCACAGGGTCTAATCAGCCC. Translating gives CASSTTGSNQP. The CDR3 as a whole reads CASSTTGSNQPQHF.

About this clone itself: The read halts 3 residues ahead of the CDR3 end, with the missing end drawn from the germline J gene. The rearrangement links TRBV19 to TRBJ2-1; possible D gene TRBD2, 5 bases. Germline CDR1 is LNHDA and CDR2 is SQIVND (reference sequence). Trimming took 9 bases from V and 8 from J, leaving 11 bases between them. The CDR3 consists of 11 residues. The covered CDR3 bases are TGTGCCAGATTGCCCGGGGATGAG. Translating gives CARLPGDE. The complete CDR3 protein is CARLPGDEQFF.

Concerning this clone: The CDR3 is cut off 3 residues early in the read; its end comes from the germline J gene. The rearrangement uses TRBV5-6 and TRBJ2-3; 10 bases align to TRBD2. The CDR3 runs 15 residues. Per the germline V gene, CDR1 is SGHDT and CDR2 is YYEEEE. CDR3 bases read: TGTGCCAGCAGCCAGTTTTTTCTAGCGGGAGAGACG. Amino acids: CASSQFFLAGET. In full, the CDR3 reads CASSQFFLAGETQYF.

On this clone: The read stops 3 residues short of the end of the CDR3; the missing end is completed from the germline J gene. The chain has TRBV5-1 and TRBJ1-1; possible D gene TRBD1, 5 bases. Germline CDR1 is SGHRS and CDR2 is YFSETQ. Trimming took off 3 bases at V and 5 bases at J, with 14 bases between the two ends. The CDR3 length is 14 residues. CDR3 amino acids: CASSSKSGQTEAFF. The covered CDR3 bases are TGCGCCAGCAGCTCTAAATCAGGGCAAACTGAA.

Comments on this clone: The CDR3 goes on 3 residues after the read ends, and that part is filled in from the germline J gene. J is TRBJ1-2 and V is TRBV20-1; D call uncertain. Germline CDR1 is DFQATT and CDR2 is SNEGSKA (reference sequence). The CDR3 contains 11 residues. V gave up 5 bases and J gave up 4 bases, with 8 bases separating them. CDR3 DNA, as far as it was read: TGCAGTGCTTCTAGTGTCTATGGC. Translating gives CSASSVYG. The entire CDR3 sequence reads CSASSVYGYTF.

As concerns this clone: The CDR3 end falls 3 residues outside the read, so it is completed with the germline J gene. The chain uses TRBV2 and TRBJ1-6, with 8 bases lining up with TRBD1. The J segment lost 6 bases and the V segment lost 6 bases, leaving 4 bases of the junction unmatched. The CDR3 loop spans 14 amino acids. CDR1 SNHLY and CDR2 FYNNEI come from the germline V gene. The CDR3 here is CASRGTGGNSPLHF. Partial CDR3 DNA: TGTGCCAGCAGAGGGACAGGCGGTAATTCACCC.